Listed here is a single TCR beta chain. Preparation of the TCRbeta library was carried out with unique molecular identifiers. TCRdb recomputed calls from the PCR reads with MiXCR, one row per CDR3 protein. The profile covers approximately 640,000 distinct CDR3 sequences, with roughly 17% appearing a single time and 1.1% taken by the ten largest. This sample is drawn from a study of T-cell reconstitution after alpha-beta-depleted transplantation in children. The J segment lost 2 bases and the V segment lost 0 bases, leaving 3 bases of the junction unmatched. Germline V CDR1 and CDR2: SGHDT, YYEEEE. The CDR3 has 16 amino acids.

This clonotype was obtained from a human donor who donated a stem cell graft to a child with acute myeloid leukemia. V and J are TRBV5-6 and TRBJ2-1; TRBD1 matches 9 bases. The sample was PBMCs from the stem cell graft donor, taken from the stem cell graft. CDR3 bases: TGTGCCAGCAGCTTGGAGGGACAGGGTACCTACAATGAGCAGTTCTTC. Encoded protein: CASSLEGQGTYNEQFF.